Listed below are T cell receptor beta chains from one sample, sequenced in a study of beta chain features in type 1 diabetes. Sequencing was performed with immunoSEQ multiplex PCR; in TCRdb, only in-frame clones are kept and a portion is missing. Of hundreds of thousands of clones detected, roughly an eighth appear once; the ten largest clones hold approximately 0.042%. The material sequenced was naive CD4+ T cells from blood. The receptors derive from a man aged 18 to 30 with type 1 diabetes. The conserved cysteine and the conserved F or W are not part of the CDR3 here. Fields, in order: clone size, V gene, J gene, CDR3 protein. Not every row has a clone size; where given, it reads once, few, many or a size class.

few,TRBV6-1,TRBJ1-1,ASSQGVDTEAF
.,TRBV5-1,TRBJ1-1,ASSLAPGDTEAF
.,TRBV19,TRBJ2-1,ASSRSGTSGRNEQF
.,TRBV30,TRBJ1-1,AWSRPNTEAF
few,TRBV21-1,TRBJ2-7,ASSKVDSRTPSSFYEQY
.,TRBV7-2,TRBJ1-2,ASSTLSREGGYT
.,TRBV4-3,TRBJ2-3,ASSQGFPDTQY
.,TRBV18,TRBJ2-3,ASSPRGSSTDTQY
.,TRBV29-1,TRBJ2-3,SVHTRDRDLTDTQY
few,TRBV5-6,TRBJ2-5,ASSRDTAPQETQY
.,TRBV27,TRBJ2-1,ASSNIANEQF
.,TRBV5-1,TRBJ2-5,ASSSQGAKETQY
.,TRBV7-6,TRBJ2-1,ASSISGGIYNEQF
.,TRBV7-2,TRBJ2-1,ASSLAVVSYNEQF
.,TRBV6-5,TRBJ1-2,ASTISGHGNYGYT